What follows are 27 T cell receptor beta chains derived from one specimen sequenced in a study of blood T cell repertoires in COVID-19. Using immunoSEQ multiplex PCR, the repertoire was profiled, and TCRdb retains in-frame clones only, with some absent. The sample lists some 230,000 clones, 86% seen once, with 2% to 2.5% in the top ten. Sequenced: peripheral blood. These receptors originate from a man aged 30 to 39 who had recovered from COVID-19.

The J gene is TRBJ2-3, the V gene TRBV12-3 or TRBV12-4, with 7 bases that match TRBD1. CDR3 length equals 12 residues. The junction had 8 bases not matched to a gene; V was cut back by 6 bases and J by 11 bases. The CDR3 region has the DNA TGTGCCAGCAGGTACTCCGGGACAGAGCAGTATTTT. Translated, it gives CASRYSGTEQYF.

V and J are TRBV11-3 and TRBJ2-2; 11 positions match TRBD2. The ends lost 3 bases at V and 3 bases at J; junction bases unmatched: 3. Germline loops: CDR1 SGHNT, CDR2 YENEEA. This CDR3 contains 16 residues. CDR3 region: CASSFTSGGYTGELFF. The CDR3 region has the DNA TGTGCCAGCAGCTTTACTAGCGGGGGTTACACCGGGGAGCTGTTTTTT.

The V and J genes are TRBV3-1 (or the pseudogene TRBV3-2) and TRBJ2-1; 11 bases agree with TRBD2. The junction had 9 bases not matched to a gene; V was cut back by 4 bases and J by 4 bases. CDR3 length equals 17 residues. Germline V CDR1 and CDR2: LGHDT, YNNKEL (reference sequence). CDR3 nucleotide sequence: TGTGCCAGCAGCCCCCTTAGCGGGGGGGCAGGGTACAATGAGCAGTTCTTC. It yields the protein CASSPLSGGAGYNEQFF.

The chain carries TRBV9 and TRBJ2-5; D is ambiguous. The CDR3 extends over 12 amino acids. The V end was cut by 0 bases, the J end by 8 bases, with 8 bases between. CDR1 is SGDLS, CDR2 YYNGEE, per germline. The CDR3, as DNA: TGTGCCAGCAGCGTAGGACTGTCAACCCAGTACTTC. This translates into CASSVGLSTQYF. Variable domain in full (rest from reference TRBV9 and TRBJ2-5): DSGVTQTPKHLITATGQRVTLRCSPRSGDLSVYWYQQSLDQGLQFLIQYYNGEERAKGNILERFSAQQFPDLHSELNLSSLELGDSALYFCASSVGLSTQYFGPGTRLLVL.

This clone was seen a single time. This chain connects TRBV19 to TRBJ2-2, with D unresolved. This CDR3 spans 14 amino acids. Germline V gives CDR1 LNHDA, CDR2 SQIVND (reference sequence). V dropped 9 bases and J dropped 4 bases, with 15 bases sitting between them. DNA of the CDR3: TGTGCCAGCTCCCCCTCGTCCGGCACCGGGGAGCTGTTTTTT. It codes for CASSPSSGTGELFF.

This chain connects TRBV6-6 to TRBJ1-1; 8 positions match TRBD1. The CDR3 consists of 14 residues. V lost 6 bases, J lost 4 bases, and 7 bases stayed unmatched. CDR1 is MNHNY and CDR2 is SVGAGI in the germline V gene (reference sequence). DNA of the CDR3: TGTGCCAGCAGCTACGACAGGGGTGGCACTGAAGCTTTCTTT. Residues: CASSYDRGGTEAFF.

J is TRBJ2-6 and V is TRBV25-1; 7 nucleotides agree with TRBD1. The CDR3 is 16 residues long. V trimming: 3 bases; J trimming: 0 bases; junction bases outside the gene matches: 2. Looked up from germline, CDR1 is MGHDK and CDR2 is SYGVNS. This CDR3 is CASSETGSSGANVLTF. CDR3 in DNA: TGTGCCAGCAGTGAGACAGGGTCCTCTGGGGCCAACGTCCTGACTTTC.

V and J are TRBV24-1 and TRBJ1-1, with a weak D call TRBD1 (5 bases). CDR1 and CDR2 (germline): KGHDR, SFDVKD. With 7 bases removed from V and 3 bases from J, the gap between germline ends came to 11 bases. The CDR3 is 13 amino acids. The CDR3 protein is CATSQTDYTEAFF. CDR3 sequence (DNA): TGTGCCACCAGCCAGACAGACTACACTGAAGCTTTCTTT.

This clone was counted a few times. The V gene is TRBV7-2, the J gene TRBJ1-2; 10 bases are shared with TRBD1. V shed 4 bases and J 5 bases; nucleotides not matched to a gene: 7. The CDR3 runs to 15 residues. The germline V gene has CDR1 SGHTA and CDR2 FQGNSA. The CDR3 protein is CASSSTGGSRYGYTF. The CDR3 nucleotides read TGTGCCAGCAGCTCGACAGGGGGCTCTCGGTATGGCTACACCTTC.

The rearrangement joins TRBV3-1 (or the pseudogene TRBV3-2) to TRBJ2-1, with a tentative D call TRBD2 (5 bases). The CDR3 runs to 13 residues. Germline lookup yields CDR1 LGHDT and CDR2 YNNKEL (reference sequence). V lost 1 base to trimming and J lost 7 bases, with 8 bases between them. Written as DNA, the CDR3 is TGTGCCAGCAGCCAAGGGACGGGAAATGAGCAGTTCTTC. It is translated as CASSQGTGNEQFF.

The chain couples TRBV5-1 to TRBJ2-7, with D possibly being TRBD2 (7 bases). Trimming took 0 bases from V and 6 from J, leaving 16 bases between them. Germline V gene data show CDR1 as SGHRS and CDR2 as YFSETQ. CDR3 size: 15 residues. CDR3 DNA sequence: TGCGCCAGCAGCTTGGAAATCCGGGGGGCGGGCGAGCAGTACTTC. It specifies CASSLEIRGAGEQYF.

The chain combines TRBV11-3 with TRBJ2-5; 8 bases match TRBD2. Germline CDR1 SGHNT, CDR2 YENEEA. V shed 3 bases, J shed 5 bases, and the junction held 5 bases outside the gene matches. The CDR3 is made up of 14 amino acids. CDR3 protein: CASSLRGAGETQYF. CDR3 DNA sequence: TGTGCCAGCAGCTTGCGGGGGGCGGGGGAGACCCAGTACTTC. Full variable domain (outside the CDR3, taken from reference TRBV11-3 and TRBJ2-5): EAGVVQSPRYKIIEKKQPVAFWCNPISGHNTLYWYLQNLGQGPELLIRYENEEAVDDSQLPKDRFSAERLKGVDSTLKIQPAELGDSAVYLCASSLRGAGETQYFGPGTRLLVL.

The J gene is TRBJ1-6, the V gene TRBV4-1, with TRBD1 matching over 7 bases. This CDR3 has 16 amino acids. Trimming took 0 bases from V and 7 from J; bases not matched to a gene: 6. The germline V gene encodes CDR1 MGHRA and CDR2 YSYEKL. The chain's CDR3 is CASSQDRGSYNSPLHF. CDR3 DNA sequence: TGCGCCAGCAGCCAAGACAGGGGGAGCTACAATTCACCCCTCCACTTT.

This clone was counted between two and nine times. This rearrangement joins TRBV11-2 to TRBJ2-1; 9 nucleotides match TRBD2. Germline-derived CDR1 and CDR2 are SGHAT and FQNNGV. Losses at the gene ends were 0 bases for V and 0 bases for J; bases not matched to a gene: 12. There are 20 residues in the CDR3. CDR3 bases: TGTGCCAGCAGCTTAGAGACGGGCGGGGGGGCCTTGATCTCCTACAATGAGCAGTTCTTC. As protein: CASSLETGGGALISYNEQFF.

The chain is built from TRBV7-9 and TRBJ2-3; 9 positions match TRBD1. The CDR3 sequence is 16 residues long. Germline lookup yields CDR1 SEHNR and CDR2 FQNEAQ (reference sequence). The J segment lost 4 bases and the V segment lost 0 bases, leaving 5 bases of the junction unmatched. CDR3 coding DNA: TGTGCCAGCAGCTTAGCTCACAGGGGGCGGTCAGATACGCAGTATTTT. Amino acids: CASSLAHRGRSDTQYF.

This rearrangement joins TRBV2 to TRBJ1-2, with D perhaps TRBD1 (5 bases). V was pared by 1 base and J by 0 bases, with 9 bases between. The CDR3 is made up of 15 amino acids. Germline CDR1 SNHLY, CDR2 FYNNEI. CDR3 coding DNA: TGTGCCAGCAGTGAAGAGGGGTTGTCTAACTATGGCTACACCTTC. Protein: CASSEEGLSNYGYTF.

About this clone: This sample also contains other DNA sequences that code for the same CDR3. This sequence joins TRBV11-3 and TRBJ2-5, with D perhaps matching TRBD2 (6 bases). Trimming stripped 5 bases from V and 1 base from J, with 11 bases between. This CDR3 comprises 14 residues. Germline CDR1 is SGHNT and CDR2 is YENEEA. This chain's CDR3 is CASSPGTVQETQYF. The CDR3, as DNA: TGTGCCAGCAGCCCCGGGACTGTCCAAGAGACCCAGTACTTC.

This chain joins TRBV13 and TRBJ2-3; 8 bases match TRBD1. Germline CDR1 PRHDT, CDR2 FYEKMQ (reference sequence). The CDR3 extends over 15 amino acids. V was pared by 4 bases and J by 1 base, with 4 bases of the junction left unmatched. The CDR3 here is CASSSRDRRTDTQYF. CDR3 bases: TGTGCCAGCAGCTCCCGGGACAGGCGCACAGATACGCAGTATTTT.

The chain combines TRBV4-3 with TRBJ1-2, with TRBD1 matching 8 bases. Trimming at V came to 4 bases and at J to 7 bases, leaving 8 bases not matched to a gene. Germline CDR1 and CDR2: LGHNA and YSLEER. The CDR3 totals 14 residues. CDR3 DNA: TGCGCCAGCAGCCGATTGGACAGGGACTCTGGCTACACCTTC. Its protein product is CASSRLDRDSGYTF.

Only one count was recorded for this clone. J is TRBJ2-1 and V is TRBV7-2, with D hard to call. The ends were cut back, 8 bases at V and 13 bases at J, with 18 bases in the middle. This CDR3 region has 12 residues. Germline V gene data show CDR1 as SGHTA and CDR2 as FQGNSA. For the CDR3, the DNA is TGTGCCAGCTTACCATACGGCGGAGCCCAGTTCTTC. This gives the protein CASLPYGGAQFF.

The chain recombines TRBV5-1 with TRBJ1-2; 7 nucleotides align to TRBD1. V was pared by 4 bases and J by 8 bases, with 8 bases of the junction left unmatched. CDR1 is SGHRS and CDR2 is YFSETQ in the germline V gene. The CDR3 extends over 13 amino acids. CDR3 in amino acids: CASSRTEGAGYTF. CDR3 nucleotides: TGCGCCAGCAGCCGGACAGAGGGGGCCGGCTACACCTTC.

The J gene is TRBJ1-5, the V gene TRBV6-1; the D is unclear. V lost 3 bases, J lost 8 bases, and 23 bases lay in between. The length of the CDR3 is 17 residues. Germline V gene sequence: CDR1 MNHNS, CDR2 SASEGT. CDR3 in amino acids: CASSEALRRASGEPQHF. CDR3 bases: TGTGCCAGCAGTGAGGCCCTGAGGCGGGCCTCCGGCGAGCCCCAGCATTTT.

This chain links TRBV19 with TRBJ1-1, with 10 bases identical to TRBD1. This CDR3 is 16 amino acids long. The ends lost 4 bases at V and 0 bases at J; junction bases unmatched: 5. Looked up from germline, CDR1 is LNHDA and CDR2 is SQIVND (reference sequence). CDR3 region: CASSNWTGGMNTEAFF. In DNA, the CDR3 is TGTGCCAGTAGTAACTGGACAGGGGGTATGAACACTGAAGCTTTCTTT.

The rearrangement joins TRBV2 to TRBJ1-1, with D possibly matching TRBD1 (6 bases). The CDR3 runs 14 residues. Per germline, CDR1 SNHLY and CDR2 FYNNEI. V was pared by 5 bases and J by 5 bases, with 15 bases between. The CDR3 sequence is CASSYTGSGTEAFF. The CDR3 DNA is TGTGCCAGCAGTTATACAGGGTCGGGAACTGAAGCTTTCTTT.

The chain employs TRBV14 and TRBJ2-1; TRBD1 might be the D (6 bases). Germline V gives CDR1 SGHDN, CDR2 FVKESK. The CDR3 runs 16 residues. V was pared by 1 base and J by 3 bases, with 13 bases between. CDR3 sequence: CASSQVSGAFYNEQFF. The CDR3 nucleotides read TGTGCCAGCAGCCAAGTTTCAGGGGCTTTCTACAATGAGCAGTTCTTC.

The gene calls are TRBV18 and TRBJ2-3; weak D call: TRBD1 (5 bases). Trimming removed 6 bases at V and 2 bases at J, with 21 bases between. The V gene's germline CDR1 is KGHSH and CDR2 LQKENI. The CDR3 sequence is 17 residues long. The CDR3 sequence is CASSPLRARRITDTQYF. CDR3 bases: TGTGCCAGCTCGCCCCTCAGGGCACGGCGAATCACAGATACGCAGTATTTT.

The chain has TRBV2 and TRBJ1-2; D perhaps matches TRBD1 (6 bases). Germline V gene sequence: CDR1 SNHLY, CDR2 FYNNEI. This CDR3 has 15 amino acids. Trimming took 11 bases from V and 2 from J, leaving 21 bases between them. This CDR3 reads CAAKRGGGGNYGYTF. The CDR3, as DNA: TGTGCCGCCAAAAGGGGGGGCGGTGGAAACTATGGCTACACCTTC.